Each of the 20 T cell receptor beta chains below was sequenced from the same sample in a study of shared clonotypes between healthy human individuals. Measured with immunoSEQ multiplex PCR; TCRdb has only the in-frame clones, and not every one. The sample gives under 2.5 million clones, 85% to 95% of which show up once; around 0.4% is in the top ten. The sequenced sample consisted of naive CD4+ T cells from PBMCs. The subset here: CD45RA+ positively selected. The receptors come from a man aged 18 to 29 in good health. Some clones in this sample may be carry-over from other donors' samples.

Only one count was recorded for this clone. Other DNA sequences in the sample encode the same CDR3. The chain uses TRBV6-1 and TRBJ1-2; tentative D call: TRBD1 (5 bases). V was pared by 0 bases and J by 4 bases, with 9 bases between. Germline CDR1 reads MNHNS; CDR2 reads SASEGT. The CDR3 loop spans 14 amino acids. The CDR3 DNA reads as TGTGCCAGCAGTGAAGCGGGACGGGGCTATGGCTACACCTTC. It codes for CASSEAGRGYGYTF.

The chain is built from TRBV5-1 and TRBJ2-1, with 8 bases that match TRBD2. Germline CDR1 SGHRS, CDR2 YFSETQ. This CDR3 is built from 15 residues. V was clipped by 4 bases and J by 3 bases; unmatched bases: 6. The CDR3 loop reads CASSSSGSVYNEQFF. CDR3 nucleotides: TGCGCCAGCAGCAGCAGCGGGAGCGTCTACAATGAGCAGTTCTTC. Filled out from reference TRBV5-1 and TRBJ2-1, the complete variable domain reads KAGVTQTPRYLIKTRGQQVTLSCSPISGHRSVSWYQQTPGQGLQFLFEYFSETQRNKGNFPGRFSGRQFSNSRSEMNVSTLELGDSALYLCASSSSGSVYNEQFFGPGTRLTVL.

This clone was seen more than once but under ten times. The rearrangement links TRBV28 to TRBJ1-1; no reliable D call. The germline V and J ends were trimmed by 3 bases and 1 base, with 9 bases remaining between them. CDR3 length: 14 residues. Germline assignment: CDR1 MDHEN and CDR2 SYDVKM. CDR3 sequence: CASSFWRPNTEAFF. Here the CDR3 DNA reads TGTGCCAGCAGTTTTTGGCGGCCGAACACTGAAGCTTTCTTT.

V gene TRBV28 combines with J gene TRBJ2-7, with D tentatively TRBD1 or TRBD2 (5 bases each). CDR3 size: 13 residues. Between the trimmed V and J ends, which lost 7 bases and 2 bases, there was a span of 12 bases. Germline V lookup: CDR1 MDHEN, CDR2 SYDVKM. This CDR3 reads CASTGPHTYEQYF. CDR3 coding DNA: TGTGCCAGCACGGGGCCCCACACCTACGAGCAGTACTTC.

V gene TRBV19 combines with J gene TRBJ2-2; no definite D call. Looked up from germline, CDR1 is LNHDA and CDR2 is SQIVND (reference sequence). V was pared by 0 bases and J by 0 bases, with 5 bases between. This CDR3 region has 15 residues. The CDR3 region has the DNA TGTGCCAGTAGTATAGACACTTCGAACACCGGGGAGCTGTTTTTT. Its protein is CASSIDTSNTGELFF.

This chain links TRBV9 with TRBJ1-2; 7 bases align to TRBD1. Trimming cost V 2 bases and J 5 bases; bases outside gene matches: 6. This CDR3 is 14 amino acids long. In germline, CDR1 is SGDLS, CDR2 YYNGEE. This CDR3 reads CASSVAGGVYGYTF. CDR3 in DNA: TGTGCCAGCAGCGTCGCAGGGGGAGTATATGGCTACACCTTC.

With regard to this clone: The same CDR3 also results from other DNA sequences found in this sample. The chain couples TRBV5-1 to TRBJ2-7, with TRBD2 identical over 15 bases. Losses at the gene ends were 4 bases for V and 4 bases for J; bases not matched to a gene: 3. There are 15 residues in the CDR3. Germline CDR1 and CDR2: SGHRS and YFSETQ. CDR3 bases: TGCGCCAGCAGCCCAGGGACTAGCGGGAGGTACGAGCAGTACTTC. Protein product: CASSPGTSGRYEQYF.

This chain connects TRBV9 to TRBJ2-1, with 11 bases identical to TRBD2. Germline-derived CDR1 and CDR2 are SGDLS and YYNGEE. Trimming took 8 bases from V and 5 from J; bases not matched to a gene: 9. The CDR3 covers 15 residues. CDR3 nucleotides: TGTGCCAGTAATTCCGGGACTAGCGGAGACAATGAGCAGTTCTTC. The encoded protein is CASNSGTSGDNEQFF.

J is TRBJ2-1 and V is TRBV5-1; a weak D match, TRBD2 (5 bases). The CDR3 has 15 residues. Germline assignment: CDR1 SGHRS and CDR2 YFSETQ. Trimming stripped 5 bases from V and 2 bases from J, with 14 bases between. The CDR3 spells CASRSEVGAYNEQFF. For the CDR3, the DNA is TGCGCCAGCAGATCGGAGGTTGGGGCCTACAATGAGCAGTTCTTC. Full variable domain (remainder filled in from reference TRBV5-1 and TRBJ2-1): KAGVTQTPRYLIKTRGQQVTLSCSPISGHRSVSWYQQTPGQGLQFLFEYFSETQRNKGNFPGRFSGRQFSNSRSEMNVSTLELGDSALYLCASRSEVGAYNEQFFGPGTRLTVL.

This clone has only a few counts. The chain is built from TRBV2 and TRBJ2-7, with 8 nucleotides matching TRBD1. Germline V gene data show CDR1 as SNHLY and CDR2 as FYNNEI. After removal of 6 bases from V and 3 bases from J, the junction contained 13 bases not matched to a gene. The CDR3 consists of 16 residues. In DNA form, the CDR3 reads TGTGCCAGCAGCGTGGGGACAGGACATTTTAGCTACGAGCAGTACTTC. Translation: CASSVGTGHFSYEQYF.

This clone was seen just once. This chain connects TRBV5-1 to TRBJ2-5; 7 nucleotides line up with TRBD1. This CDR3 is built from 16 residues. Germline V gene data show CDR1 as SGHRS and CDR2 as YFSETQ. Trimming at V came to 6 bases and at J to 3 bases, leaving 14 bases not matched to a gene. CDR3 bases: TGCGCCAGCACCCTTAGTCCGACAGGGAGCGAAGAGACCCAGTACTTC. This translates into CASTLSPTGSEETQYF. Combining the CDR3 with reference TRBV5-1 and TRBJ2-5 gives the whole variable domain KAGVTQTPRYLIKTRGQQVTLSCSPISGHRSVSWYQQTPGQGLQFLFEYFSETQRNKGNFPGRFSGRQFSNSRSEMNVSTLELGDSALYLCASTLSPTGSEETQYFGPGTRLLVL.

The chain joins TRBV5-8 to TRBJ1-3, with a weak D call TRBD1 (5 bases). V was clipped by 0 bases and J by 4 bases, with 20 bases between them. This CDR3 has 18 residues. The germline CDR1 and CDR2 sequences are SGHTS and YDEGEE. CDR3 nucleotides: TGTGCCAGCAGCTTGGTAATATATGTAGGGGACGGAGGAAACACCATATATTTT. Protein product: CASSLVIYVGDGGNTIYF.

A note on this clone: Within the sample, other DNA sequences also encode this same CDR3. The V gene is TRBV9, the J gene TRBJ2-7; maybe TRBD2 (6 bases). Trimming took off 0 bases at V and 2 bases at J, with 12 bases between the two ends. Germline loops: CDR1 SGDLS, CDR2 YYNGEE. CDR3 length equals 15 residues. The CDR3: CASSVALGGTYEQYF. CDR3 DNA: TGTGCCAGCAGCGTAGCTTTGGGCGGGACCTACGAGCAGTACTTC.

Details on this clone: Germline is not matched at one junction end, which may reflect a read error. Within the sample, other DNA sequences also encode this same CDR3. V gene TRBV25-1 combines with J gene TRBJ2-2; D call uncertain. There are 11 residues in the CDR3. Germline V gene data show CDR1 as MGHDK and CDR2 as SYGVNS. In nucleotides, the CDR3 is TGTGCCAGCAGTAACACGGGGGAGCTGTTTTTT. It encodes CASSNTGELFF.

The CDR3 nucleotides read TGTGCCAGCCTCCATGGGGGTCCGGGGAACACTGAAGCTTTCTTT. Translated: CASLHGGPGNTEAFF. The rearrangement links TRBV28 to TRBJ1-1; TRBD1 might be the D (5 bases). Germline V CDR1 and CDR2: MDHEN, SYDVKM. Trimming took off 8 bases at V and 1 base at J, with 17 bases between the two ends. The length of the CDR3 is 15 residues.

The chain has TRBV5-1 and TRBJ1-5; 7 positions match TRBD1. CDR1 SGHRS and CDR2 YFSETQ come from the germline V gene. This CDR3 is 15 amino acids long. V lost 2 bases, J lost 5 bases, and 7 bases stayed unmatched. DNA of the CDR3: TGCGCCAGCAGCTTAGACCAGGGGGGAGATCAGCCCCAGCATTTT. The encoded protein is CASSLDQGGDQPQHF.

Comment on this clone: Other nucleotide sequences in the sample specify the same CDR3. The rearrangement joins TRBV28 to TRBJ1-4; D is ambiguous. Germline V lookup: CDR1 MDHEN, CDR2 SYDVKM. The CDR3 runs 15 residues. V dropped 4 bases and J dropped 7 bases, with 16 bases sitting between them. The CDR3 DNA follows: TGTGCCAGCAGTTACCCTACGGGAGGCGGTGAAAAACTGTTTTTT. Translated: CASSYPTGGGEKLFF.

This clone was detected a few times. This sequence joins TRBV29-1 and TRBJ2-3, with 9 bases matching TRBD2. The V segment lost 4 bases and the J segment 5 bases; nucleotides outside the gene matches: 10. The CDR3 loop spans 15 amino acids. Germline-derived CDR1 and CDR2 are SQVTM and ANQGSEA. The CDR3 here is CSVVWTSAPGDTQYF. CDR3 coding DNA: TGCAGCGTTGTTTGGACTAGCGCCCCGGGAGATACGCAGTATTTT.

This clone appeared a few times. J is TRBJ2-2 and V is TRBV27, with TRBD1 matching 7 bases. The CDR3 contains 12 residues. After removal of 3 bases from V and 10 bases from J, the junction contained 2 bases not matched to a gene. Looked up from germline, CDR1 is MNHEY and CDR2 is SMNVEV (reference sequence). The CDR3 is CASSFTGEELFF. The CDR3 bases are TGTGCCAGCAGTTTCACAGGGGAGGAGCTGTTTTTT.

The sample holds a few counts of this clone. The rearrangement links TRBV5-8 to TRBJ1-4; D remains unclear. CDR3 length: 11 residues. V gave up 7 bases and J gave up 8 bases, with 9 bases separating them. Germline CDR1 SGHTS, CDR2 YDEGEE. Here the CDR3 reads CASPYLEKLFF. CDR3 nucleotide sequence: TGTGCCAGCCCCTACCTGGAAAAACTGTTTTTT. The whole variable domain, filled in from reference TRBV5-8 and TRBJ1-4, reads EAGVTQSPTHLIKTRGQQATLRCSPISGHTSVYWYQQALGLGLQFLLWYDEGEERNRGNFPPRFSGRQFPNYSSELNVNALELEDSALYLCASPYLEKLFFGSGTQLSVL.